This TCR beta chain is from a study of pediatric ulcerative colitis. Overall study findings and caveats: Rectal repertoires separated controls, mild-moderate and acute severe colitis.

On this clone itself: The antigen remains undetermined.

This CDR3 is built from 14 residues. Germline CDR1 reads LNHDA; CDR2 reads SQIVND (reference sequence). With 4 bases clipped from V and 8 bases from J, the junction kept 5 bases outside the gene matches. Each sample received Survey-level depth of up to 500,000 reads. The assay was immunoSEQ multiplex PCR, and TCRdb's table has in-frame clones only and misses some. The table has tens of thousands of clones, 85% to 90% seen once; the top ten hold around 3.5%. This chain links TRBV19 with TRBJ1-4, with 9 bases that match TRBD1. This receptor was obtained from a boy aged 10-17 years with severe ulcerative colitis. The sample comprised blood. The CDR3 here is CASSKGTGNEKLFF. As DNA, the CDR3 is TGTGCCAGTAGTAAGGGGACAGGGAACGAAAAACTGTTTTTT.